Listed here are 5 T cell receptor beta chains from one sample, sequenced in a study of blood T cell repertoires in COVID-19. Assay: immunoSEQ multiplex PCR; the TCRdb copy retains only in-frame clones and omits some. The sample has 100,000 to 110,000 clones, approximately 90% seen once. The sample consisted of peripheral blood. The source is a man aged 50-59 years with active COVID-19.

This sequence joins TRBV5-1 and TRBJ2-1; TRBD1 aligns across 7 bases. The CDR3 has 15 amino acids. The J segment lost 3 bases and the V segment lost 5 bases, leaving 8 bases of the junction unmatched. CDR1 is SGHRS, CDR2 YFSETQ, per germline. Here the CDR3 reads CASSHGTGDYNEQFF. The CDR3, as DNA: TGCGCCAGCAGTCATGGTACAGGGGACTACAATGAGCAGTTCTTC. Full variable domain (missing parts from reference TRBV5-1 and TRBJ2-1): KAGVTQTPRYLIKTRGQQVTLSCSPISGHRSVSWYQQTPGQGLQFLFEYFSETQRNKGNFPGRFSGRQFSNSRSEMNVSTLELGDSALYLCASSHGTGDYNEQFFGPGTRLTVL.

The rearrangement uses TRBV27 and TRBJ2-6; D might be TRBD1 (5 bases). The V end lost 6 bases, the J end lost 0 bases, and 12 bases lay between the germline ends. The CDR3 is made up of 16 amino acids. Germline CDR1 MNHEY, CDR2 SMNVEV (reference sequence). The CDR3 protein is CASSVRGLSGANVLTF. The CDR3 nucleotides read TGTGCCAGCAGCGTAAGGGGCCTCTCTGGGGCCAACGTCCTGACTTTC.

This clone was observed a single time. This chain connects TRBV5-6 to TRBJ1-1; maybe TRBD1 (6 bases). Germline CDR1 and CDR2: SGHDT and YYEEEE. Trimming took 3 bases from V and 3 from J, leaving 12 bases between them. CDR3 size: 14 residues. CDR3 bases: TGTGCCAGCAGCTCCAGGCCAGGGGACACTGAAGCTTTCTTT. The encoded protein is CASSSRPGDTEAFF.

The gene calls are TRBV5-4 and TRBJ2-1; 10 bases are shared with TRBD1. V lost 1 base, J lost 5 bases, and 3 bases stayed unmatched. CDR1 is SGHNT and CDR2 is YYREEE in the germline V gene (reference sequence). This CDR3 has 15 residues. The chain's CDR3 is CASSLRTGGHNEQFF. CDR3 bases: TGTGCCAGCAGCTTGAGGACAGGGGGGCACAATGAGCAGTTCTTC. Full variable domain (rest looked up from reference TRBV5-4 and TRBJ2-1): ETGVTQSPTHLIKTRGQQVTLRCSSQSGHNTVSWYQQALGQGPQFIFQYYREEENGRGNFPPRFSGLQFPNYSSELNVNALELDDSALYLCASSLRTGGHNEQFFGPGTRLTVL.

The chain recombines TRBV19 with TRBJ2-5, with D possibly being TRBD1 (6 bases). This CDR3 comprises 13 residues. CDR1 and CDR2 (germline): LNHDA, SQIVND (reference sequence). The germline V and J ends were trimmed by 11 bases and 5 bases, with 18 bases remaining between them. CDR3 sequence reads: CAVSAGVRETQYF. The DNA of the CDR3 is TGTGCCGTATCGGCAGGGGTCCGGGAGACCCAGTACTTC.